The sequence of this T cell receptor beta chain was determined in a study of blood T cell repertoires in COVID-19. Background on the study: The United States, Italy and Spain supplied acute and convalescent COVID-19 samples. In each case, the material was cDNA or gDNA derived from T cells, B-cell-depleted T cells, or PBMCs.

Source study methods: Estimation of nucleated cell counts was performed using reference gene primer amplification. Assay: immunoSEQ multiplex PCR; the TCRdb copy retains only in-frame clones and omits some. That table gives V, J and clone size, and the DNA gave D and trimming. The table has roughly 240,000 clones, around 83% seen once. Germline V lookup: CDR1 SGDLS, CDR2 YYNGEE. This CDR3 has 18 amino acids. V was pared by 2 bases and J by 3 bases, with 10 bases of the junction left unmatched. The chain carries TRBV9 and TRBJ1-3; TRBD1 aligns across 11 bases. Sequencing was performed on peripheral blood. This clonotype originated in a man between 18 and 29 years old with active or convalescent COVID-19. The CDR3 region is CASSVAGTGGFVGNTIYF. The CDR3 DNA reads TGTGCCAGCAGCGTCGCCGGGACAGGGGGATTTGTTGGAAACACCATATATTTT.